This is a list of T cell receptor beta chains from one sample in a study of cytomegalovirus exposure and HLA in healthy donors. Assay: immunoSEQ multiplex PCR; the TCRdb copy retains only in-frame clones and omits some. The sample records under 300,000 clones, nearly 90% being singletons. The sample comprised PBMCs. The receptors derive from a woman aged 18-35 years in good health and CMV-seronegative. Both conserved end residues are part of each CDR3. The order of the fields is V gene, D gene, clone size, J gene, CDR3 protein, CDR3 DNA. The D gene is left open where the match is weak. A clone size is listed for some rows: how often the clone was seen (once, few, many), or a class if it is expanded.

V: TRBV25-1; D: -; size: many; J: TRBJ1-5; CDR3: CASSETGNQPQHF; DNA: TGTGCCAGCAGTGAAACAGGTAATCAGCCCCAGCATTTT
V: TRBV14; D: TRBD1; size: -; J: TRBJ2-4; CDR3: CASSQGGDRGMGKNIQYF; DNA: TGTGCCAGCAGCCAAGGTGGGGACAGGGGTATGGGCAAAAACATTCAGTACTTC
V: TRBV6-1; D: -; size: -; J: TRBJ2-1; CDR3: CASSTSGGAYNEQFF; DNA: TGTGCCAGCAGCACCTCTGGGGGGGCATACAATGAGCAGTTCTTC
V: TRBV19; D: -; size: -; J: TRBJ1-4; CDR3: CASSIYAGREKLFF; DNA: TGTGCCAGTAGTATTTATGCAGGGCGAGAAAAACTGTTTTTT
V: TRBV29-1; D: -; size: -; J: TRBJ2-3; CDR3: CSVEGQASTDTQYF; DNA: TGCAGCGTTGAGGGGCAGGCTAGCACAGATACGCAGTATTTT
V: TRBV28; D: -; size: -; J: TRBJ2-1; CDR3: CASRKGQNYNEQFF; DNA: TGTGCCAGCAGAAAAGGACAAAACTACAATGAGCAGTTCTTC
V: TRBV25-1; D: -; size: -; J: TRBJ1-1; CDR3: CATTKHTEAFF; DNA: TGTGCCACCACGAAGCACACTGAAGCTTTCTTT
V: TRBV4-1; D: TRBD1; size: -; J: TRBJ2-7; CDR3: CASSQEPSGQVLQYF; DNA: TGCGCCAGCAGCCAAGAGCCGTCAGGACAGGTTTTGCAGTACTTC
V: TRBV5-1; D: TRBD2; size: -; J: TRBJ2-5; CDR3: CASSAHPTLAEETQYF; DNA: TGCGCCAGCAGCGCTCACCCCACACTAGCGGAAGAGACCCAGTACTTC
V: TRBV28; D: -; size: -; J: TRBJ1-5; CDR3: CASSLAGDSNQPQHF; DNA: TGTGCCAGCAGTTTAGCGGGGGATAGCAATCAGCCCCAGCATTTT
V: TRBV7-6; D: -; size: -; J: TRBJ2-5; CDR3: CASSSVDRPRETQYF; DNA: TGTGCCAGCAGCTCGGTAGACAGGCCTCGGGAGACCCAGTACTTC
V: TRBV5-1; D: -; size: once; J: TRBJ2-7; CDR3: CASSPDGGNEQYF; DNA: TGCGCCAGCAGCCCGGATGGAGGAAACGAGCAGTACTTC
V: TRBV4-3; D: TRBD2; size: -; J: TRBJ2-1; CDR3: CASSQDNAGGSYYNEQFF; DNA: TGCGCCAGCAGCCAAGATAACGCGGGGGGGTCTTATTACAATGAGCAGTTCTTC
V: TRBV28; D: -; size: once; J: TRBJ1-2; CDR3: CASLGRGYGYTF; DNA: TGTGCCAGCTTAGGAAGGGGCTATGGCTACACCTTC
V: TRBV29-1; D: TRBD2; size: -; J: TRBJ2-1; CDR3: CSVEGEGYNEQFF; DNA: TGCAGCGTTGAAGGGGAGGGTTACAATGAGCAGTTCTTC
V: TRBV7-6; D: TRBD2; size: -; J: TRBJ2-3; CDR3: CASSGTGKTSGSTDTQYF; DNA: TGTGCCAGCAGCGGCACCGGGAAGACTAGCGGGAGCACAGATACGCAGTATTTT
V: TRBV27; D: -; size: -; J: TRBJ1-6; CDR3: CASSLESSYNSPLHF; DNA: TGTGCCAGCAGTTTAGAGAGCTCCTATAATTCACCCCTCCACTTT
V: TRBV25-1; D: -; size: -; J: TRBJ1-1; CDR3: CASSAGTAEAFF; DNA: TGTGCCAGCAGTGCCGGGACTGCTGAAGCTTTCTTT
V: TRBV27; D: -; size: -; J: TRBJ2-3; CDR3: CASSFHPANTQYF; DNA: TGTGCCAGCAGTTTCCACCCCGCGAATACGCAGTATTTT
V: TRBV7-6; D: TRBD1; size: few; J: TRBJ1-1; CDR3: CASSPEQGVTEAFF; DNA: TGTGCCAGCAGCCCGGAACAGGGGGTCACTGAAGCTTTCTTT
V: TRBV11-1; D: -; size: -; J: TRBJ2-3; CDR3: CASSLGPQGWGDTQYF; DNA: TGTGCCAGCAGCTTAGGTCCACAGGGTTGGGGAGATACGCAGTATTTT
V: TRBV25-1; D: -; size: -; J: TRBJ2-1; CDR3: CASSVWPRVSYNEQFF; DNA: TGTGCCAGCAGTGTATGGCCCCGGGTCTCCTACAATGAGCAGTTCTTC
V: TRBV4-3; D: TRBD2; size: -; J: TRBJ2-4; CDR3: CASSPGLAGIDWYF; DNA: TGCGCCAGCAGCCCTGGACTAGCGGGAATTGATTGGTACTTC
V: TRBV4-1; D: TRBD2; size: -; J: TRBJ2-7; CDR3: CASSQTSGGAYEQYF; DNA: TGCGCCAGCAGCCAAACTAGCGGGGGGGCCTACGAGCAGTACTTC
V: TRBV6-5; D: -; size: -; J: TRBJ1-2; CDR3: CASRADSGGYTF; DNA: TGTGCCAGCAGAGCGGACAGTGGTGGCTACACCTTC
V: TRBV27; D: -; size: -; J: TRBJ1-6; CDR3: CASRLTGTNSPLHF; DNA: TGTGCCAGCAGGCTCACAGGGACCAATTCACCCCTCCACTTT
V: TRBV19; D: TRBD1; size: -; J: TRBJ1-1; CDR3: CASSTGQTSSEAFF; DNA: TGTGCCAGTAGTACGGGACAGACGAGTTCTGAAGCTTTCTTT
V: TRBV5-1; D: TRBD2; size: -; J: TRBJ2-1; CDR3: CASSLEREEEFF; DNA: TGCGCCAGCAGCTTAGAGCGGGAGGAGGAGTTCTTC
V: TRBV27; D: TRBD1; size: -; J: TRBJ2-2; CDR3: CASSPLRTGDTGELFF; DNA: TGTGCCAGCAGTCCCCTGAGGACAGGGGACACCGGGGAGCTGTTTTTT
V: TRBV10-1; D: -; size: few; J: TRBJ1-2; CDR3: CASSESTERGYTF; DNA: TGCGCCAGCAGTGAGTCGACAGAACGGGGCTACACCTTC
V: TRBV7-9; D: -; size: -; J: TRBJ1-1; CDR3: CASSRSSTEAFF; DNA: TGTGCCAGCAGCCGGAGTTCCACTGAAGCTTTCTTT
V: TRBV27; D: -; size: -; J: TRBJ1-5; CDR3: CASSNRNSNQPQHF; DNA: TGTGCCAGCAGTAACAGGAATAGCAATCAGCCCCAGCATTTT
V: TRBV10-1; D: TRBD1; size: -; J: TRBJ1-5; CDR3: CARTGGLYGNQPQHF; DNA: TGCGCCAGGACAGGGGGCCTCTATGGTAATCAGCCCCAGCATTTT
V: TRBV2; D: -; size: -; J: TRBJ2-2; CDR3: CASSDPPGRGGTGELFF; DNA: TGTGCCAGCAGTGACCCGCCGGGACGGGGAGGAACCGGGGAGCTGTTTTTT
V: TRBV30; D: -; size: once; J: TRBJ2-5; CDR3: CAWLRTGRQETQYF; DNA: TGTGCCTGGCTGCGGACGGGGAGACAAGAGACCCAGTACTTC
V: TRBV18; D: -; size: -; J: TRBJ1-6; CDR3: CASSPISSGAAYNSPLHF; DNA: TGTGCCAGCTCACCAATCTCTTCGGGAGCGGCCTATAATTCACCCCTCCACTTT
V: TRBV30; D: TRBD2; size: -; J: TRBJ2-3; CDR3: CAWGLAGVADTQYF; DNA: TGTGCCTGGGGACTAGCGGGGGTGGCAGATACGCAGTATTTT
V: TRBV7-9; D: -; size: -; J: TRBJ1-3; CDR3: CASSADRSGNTIYF; DNA: TGTGCCAGCAGCGCGGACAGATCTGGAAACACCATATATTTT
V: TRBV27; D: -; size: -; J: TRBJ2-2; CDR3: CASSFIVRAGELFF; DNA: TGTGCCAGCAGTTTTATAGTCCGGGCCGGGGAGCTGTTTTTT
V: TRBV5-1; D: -; size: once; J: TRBJ1-6; CDR3: CASRVTENSPLHF; DNA: TGCGCCAGCAGGGTGACGGAGAATTCACCCCTCCACTTT
V: TRBV27; D: TRBD2; size: -; J: TRBJ2-5; CDR3: CASSIGTTQETQYF; DNA: TGTGCCAGCAGTATCGGGACTACCCAGGAGACCCAGTACTTC
V: TRBV10-3; D: -; size: -; J: TRBJ1-3; CDR3: CAISESEIGTRAF; DNA: TGTGCCATCAGTGAGTCTGAGATAGGGACACGCGCGTTT
V: TRBV5-4; D: -; size: -; J: TRBJ1-3; CDR3: CASSVTGFTSGNTIYF; DNA: TGTGCCAGCAGCGTTACAGGGTTTACCTCTGGAAACACCATATATTTT
V: TRBV5-1; D: TRBD1; size: -; J: TRBJ2-1; CDR3: CASSSHPGTAYNEQFF; DNA: TGCGCCAGCAGCTCCCATCCCGGGACAGCTTACAATGAGCAGTTCTTC
V: TRBV2; D: TRBD2; size: -; J: TRBJ2-5; CDR3: CASRASGGALKETQYF; DNA: TGTGCCAGCAGGGCTAGCGGGGGGGCCTTGAAGGAGACCCAGTACTTC
V: TRBV6-1; D: -; size: -; J: TRBJ1-2; CDR3: CASPPDSNYGYTF; DNA: TGTGCCAGCCCCCCGGACAGTAACTATGGCTACACCTTC